Listed here are 27 T cell receptor beta chains from one sample, sequenced in a study of cytomegalovirus exposure and HLA in healthy donors. PCR amplification relied on 60 Vbeta primers (plus 13 Jbeta primers). Sequencing was performed with immunoSEQ multiplex PCR; in TCRdb, only in-frame clones are kept and a portion is missing. In total, the table holds 150,000 to 200,000 clones. Source material: PBMCs. All receptors come from a man aged 25 to 40 in good health and CMV-seronegative.

CDR3 sequence: CASSFQQGAGAGYTF. The CDR3 DNA follows: TGTGCCAGCAGCTTTCAACAGGGGGCCGGCGCTGGCTACACCTTC. The chain has TRBV11-2 and TRBJ1-2; TRBD1 aligns across 9 bases. V lost 3 bases and J lost 7; bases outside the gene matches: 9. This CDR3 has 15 residues. CDR1 and CDR2 (germline): SGHAT, FQNNGV.

The chain joins TRBV18 to TRBJ2-1; D gene unclear. CDR1 KGHSH and CDR2 LQKENI come from the germline V gene. There are 13 residues in the CDR3. The V and J ends lost 3 bases and 7 bases respectively, with 10 bases between them. The CDR3 protein is CASSPLQVNEQFF. The CDR3 nucleotides read TGTGCCAGCTCACCGCTTCAGGTGAATGAGCAGTTCTTC. The full variable domain, in which reference TRBV18 and TRBJ2-1 provide the parts outside the CDR3, is NAGVMQNPRHLVRRRGQEARLRCSPMKGHSHVYWYRQLPEEGLKFMVYLQKENIIDESGMPKERFSAEFPKEGPSILRIQQVVRGDSAAYFCASSPLQVNEQFFGPGTRLTVL.

This CDR3 is CASSSSGVHNEQFF. The CDR3 DNA reads as TGTGCCAGCAGTTCTAGCGGGGTCCACAATGAGCAGTTCTTC. The chain recombines TRBV6-5 with TRBJ2-1; 9 positions match TRBD2. The CDR3 contains 14 residues. Germline trimming cut 4 bases from V and 5 bases from J; bases unmatched to any gene: 3. Germline values: CDR1 MNHEY, CDR2 SVGAGI.

The chain employs TRBV4-3 and TRBJ1-2; unclear D gene. The CDR3 runs to 15 residues. Per the germline V gene, CDR1 is LGHNA and CDR2 is YSLEER. Deletions cut 1 base from V and 4 bases from J, with 13 bases between. CDR3 DNA sequence: TGCGCCAGCAGCCAAGTGGCGGTGCTCGGCTATGGCTACACCTTC. It yields the protein CASSQVAVLGYGYTF.

V usage is TRBV7-9 and J usage is TRBJ2-1; 8 bases are shared with TRBD1. This CDR3 has 15 amino acids. The germline V gene has CDR1 SEHNR and CDR2 FQNEAQ (reference sequence). Germline trimming cut 5 bases from V and 7 bases from J; bases unmatched to any gene: 10. CDR3 sequence reads: CASSPRQGTTNEQFF. In DNA form, the CDR3 reads TGTGCCAGCAGCCCACGACAGGGGACCACGAATGAGCAGTTCTTC. The full variable domain, rest sourced from reference TRBV7-9 and TRBJ2-1, is DTGVSQNPRHKITKRGQNVTFRCDPISEHNRLYWYRQTLGQGPEFLTYFQNEAQLEKSRLLSDRFSAERPKGSFSTLEIQRTEQGDSAMYLCASSPRQGTTNEQFFGPGTRLTVL.

CDR3 bases: TGTGCCAGCAGTGGTACCTCCCCGACAGGGTCTAGAGCTTTCTTT. This translates into CASSGTSPTGSRAFF. This chain connects TRBV2 to TRBJ1-1; 7 bases agree with TRBD1. J lost 10 bases, V lost 4 bases, and 15 bases had no gene match. This CDR3 has 15 residues. Germline values: CDR1 SNHLY, CDR2 FYNNEI.

V and J are TRBV23-1 and TRBJ2-1, with 12 bases identical to TRBD2. TRBV23-1 is labeled an ORF, and its function is uncertain. The CDR3 consists of 18 residues. V was clipped by 5 bases and J by 0 bases; unmatched bases: 8. The chain's CDR3 is CASSCGLAGSISYNEQFF. CDR3 nucleotide sequence: TGCGCCAGCAGTTGTGGACTAGCGGGAAGTATCTCCTACAATGAGCAGTTCTTC.

This chain joins TRBV11-3 and TRBJ1-3, with 7 bases that match TRBD1. The germline V gene encodes CDR1 SGHNT and CDR2 YENEEA. This CDR3 has 15 amino acids. V was pared by 6 bases and J by 4 bases, with 9 bases of the junction left unmatched. The CDR3 sequence is CASSQRQGAGNTIYF. The DNA for the CDR3 is TGTGCCAGCAGTCAACGACAGGGAGCAGGAAACACCATATATTTT.

This chain links TRBV6-1 with TRBJ1-2, with 10 bases aligning to TRBD1. This CDR3 contains 14 residues. The junction had 5 bases not matched to a gene; V was cut back by 4 bases and J by 6 bases. Germline V CDR1 and CDR2: MNHNS, SASEGT. DNA of the CDR3: TGTGCCAGCAGTGTATCCGGGACAGGGGATGGCTACACCTTC. The encoded protein is CASSVSGTGDGYTF.

The chain recombines TRBV19 with TRBJ2-7, with D possibly being TRBD1 (6 bases). Trimming took off 6 bases at V and 0 bases at J, with 18 bases between the two ends. The germline V gene encodes CDR1 LNHDA and CDR2 SQIVND (reference sequence). The CDR3 is made up of 16 amino acids. Here the CDR3 reads CASRNRDIRPSYEQYF. DNA of the CDR3: TGTGCCAGTAGAAATCGGGACATCCGACCCTCCTACGAGCAGTACTTC.

The chain carries TRBV5-6 and TRBJ2-3; no clear D. Germline assignment: CDR1 SGHDT and CDR2 YYEEEE. CDR3 length equals 14 residues. V lost 0 bases and J 2 bases, leaving 7 bases between the germline ends. DNA of the CDR3: TGTGCCAGCAGCTTGGTGGCTCCCACAGATACGCAGTATTTT. Its protein product is CASSLVAPTDTQYF.

The chain couples TRBV7-2 to TRBJ1-1; 7 nucleotides agree with TRBD1. V was pared by 1 base and J by 6 bases, with 5 bases of the junction left unmatched. CDR3 size: 14 residues. The germline V gene encodes CDR1 SGHTA and CDR2 FQGNSA. The CDR3: CASSLDGTAAEAFF. Written as DNA, the CDR3 is TGTGCCAGCAGCTTAGATGGGACAGCCGCTGAAGCTTTCTTT.

This chain links TRBV30 with TRBJ1-2, with a tentative D call TRBD1 (5 bases). The CDR3 has 15 residues. Germline V gene data show CDR1 as GTSNPN and CDR2 as SVGIG (reference sequence). V was trimmed by 2 bases and J by 5 bases, leaving 18 bases between them. The CDR3 reads CAWSLGQGSGYGYTF. The CDR3 DNA is TGTGCCTGGAGTCTTGGGCAGGGTAGTGGGTATGGCTACACCTTC.

This sequence joins TRBV13 and TRBJ2-5; D possibly corresponds to TRBD1 (6 bases). The DNA end is a closer match to TRBJ2-7, so the J assignment may be wrong. CDR1 is PRHDT and CDR2 is FYEKMQ in the germline V gene (reference sequence). The length of the CDR3 is 15 residues. The CDR3 DNA sequence: TGTGCCAGCAGGCCGCGTGGGGGCCAACCCTACGAGCAGTACTTC. This translates into CASRPRGGQPYEQYF.

The chain joins TRBV25-1 to TRBJ2-2; 15 bases fit TRBD2. The ends lost 7 bases at V and 5 bases at J; junction bases unmatched: 2. The CDR3 spans 15 residues. Germline V gives CDR1 MGHDK, CDR2 SYGVNS. This CDR3 reads CASKGTSGRTGELFF. As DNA, the CDR3 is TGTGCCAGCAAAGGGACTAGCGGGAGGACCGGGGAGCTGTTTTTT. Drawing the rest from reference TRBV25-1 and TRBJ2-2, the complete variable domain is EADIYQTPRYLVIGTGKKITLECSQTMGHDKMYWYQQDPGMELHLIHYSYGVNSTEKGDLSSESTVSRIRTEHFPLTLESARPSHTSQYLCASKGTSGRTGELFFGEGSRLTVL.

The gene calls are TRBV25-1 and TRBJ1-4; 8 bases are a match to TRBD1. V shed 6 bases and J 7 bases; nucleotides not matched to a gene: 7. CDR1 and CDR2 (germline): MGHDK, SYGVNS. This CDR3 has 14 residues. The CDR3 region is CASRGTGRGEKLFF. The CDR3 DNA reads TGTGCCAGCAGGGGGACAGGAAGGGGTGAAAAACTGTTTTTT.

The genes are TRBV7-9 and TRBJ2-7, with D perhaps matching TRBD2 (6 bases). V was clipped by 1 base and J by 3 bases, with 22 bases between them. Germline V gives CDR1 SEHNR, CDR2 FQNEAQ (reference sequence). This CDR3 has 18 residues. In DNA form, the CDR3 reads TGTGCCAGCAGCTTAGGTACGATCGGCGGGAATCAAGGCTACGAGCAGTACTTC. It encodes CASSLGTIGGNQGYEQYF.

The chain has TRBV7-9 and TRBJ2-6; 11 bases are shared with TRBD2. V lost 4 bases and J lost 0; bases outside the gene matches: 8. This CDR3 is built from 19 residues. Germline V lookup: CDR1 SEHNR, CDR2 FQNEAQ (reference sequence). CDR3: CASSSLLGLAGSGANVLTF. CDR3 nucleotide sequence: TGTGCCAGCAGCTCACTGCTCGGACTAGCGGGCTCTGGGGCCAACGTCCTGACTTTC. Supplemented by reference TRBV7-9 and TRBJ2-6, the full variable domain reads DTGVSQNPRHKITKRGQNVTFRCDPISEHNRLYWYRQTLGQGPEFLTYFQNEAQLEKSRLLSDRFSAERPKGSFSTLEIQRTEQGDSAMYLCASSSLLGLAGSGANVLTFGAGSRLTVL.

The genes are TRBV9 and TRBJ2-1; maybe TRBD2 (5 bases). Germline CDR1 is SGDLS and CDR2 is YYNGEE. Trimming removed 0 bases from V and 4 bases from J, with 20 bases in between. CDR3 length: 18 amino acids. The CDR3 DNA follows: TGTGCCAGCAGCGTAGCGTCTAGCCAACGTACTGGGTACAATGAGCAGTTCTTC. Translation gives CASSVASSQRTGYNEQFF.

The gene calls are TRBV19 and TRBJ1-4; perhaps TRBD1 as D (5 bases). This CDR3 is built from 15 residues. Trimming shortened V by 1 base and J by 4 bases, and 10 bases separated the two germline ends. CDR1 and CDR2 from the germline V gene are LNHDA and SQIVND (reference sequence). The CDR3 nucleotides are TGTGCCAGTAGTATAGGAGCAGGGTATAATGAAAAACTGTTTTTT. It translates to CASSIGAGYNEKLFF. The whole variable domain, filled in from reference TRBV19 and TRBJ1-4, reads DGGITQSPKYLFRKEGQNVTLSCEQNLNHDAMYWYRQDPGQGLRLIYYSQIVNDFQKGDIAEGYSVSREKKESFPLTVTSAQKNPTAFYLCASSIGAGYNEKLFFGSGTQLSVL.

The rearrangement links TRBV10-3 to TRBJ1-6, with TRBD1 matching over 7 bases. V was clipped by 2 bases and J by 9 bases; unmatched bases: 10. The CDR3 has 16 residues. Germline V gene sequence: CDR1 ENHRY, CDR2 SYGVKD. The CDR3 sequence: CAISERSGGQGSPLHF. The DNA of the CDR3 is TGTGCCATCAGTGAGAGGTCAGGGGGTCAAGGTTCACCCCTCCACTTT.

As for this clone: The junction departs from the called germline gene at one end, perhaps through a read error. The V call is TRBV7-8, the J call TRBJ2-1; 7 nucleotides align to TRBD2. There are 18 residues in the CDR3. CDR1 and CDR2 (germline): SGHVS, FQNEAQ. The CDR3: CASGLVELVVGTNNEQFF. CDR3 DNA: TGTGCCAGCGGCTTAGTAGAGCTTGTTGTGGGGACTAACAATGAGCAGTTCTTC.

The CDR3 loop is CASSLGARLGGYTF. The CDR3 nucleotides read TGTGCCAGCAGCTTGGGGGCAAGACTAGGTGGCTACACCTTC. V and J are TRBV5-6 and TRBJ1-2, with no clear D. This CDR3 spans 14 amino acids. V lost 0 bases to trimming and J lost 7 bases, with 13 bases between them. Germline CDR1 is SGHDT and CDR2 is YYEEEE.

The chain couples TRBV4-3 to TRBJ2-1, with 8 bases that match TRBD2. The CDR3 spans 17 residues. Trimming at V came to 3 bases and at J to 0 bases, leaving 7 bases not matched to a gene. Germline-derived CDR1 and CDR2 are LGHNA and YSLEER. The CDR3 DNA reads TGCGCCAGCAGCCACGAGACTAGCGCGCCCTCCTACAATGAGCAGTTCTTC. Translated, it gives CASSHETSAPSYNEQFF.

The J gene is TRBJ2-7, the V gene TRBV21-1; the table names TRBD1, a call not compared with the DNA. TRBV21-1 is a recognized pseudogene. The CDR3 consists of 16 residues. CDR3 protein: CASIRVDRGERYEQYF. CDR3 nucleotides: TGTGCCAGCATCAGGGTCGACAGGGGGGAAAGATACGAGCAGTACTTC.

The V and J genes are TRBV23-1 and TRBJ1-2; D uncertain. Being an ORF, TRBV23-1 has a function that is uncertain. V was pared by 0 bases and J by 10 bases, with 12 bases between. This CDR3 contains 13 residues. CDR3 sequence (DNA): TGCGCCAGCAGTCAATCATGGGCAGCTTCCTACACCTTC. It is translated as CASSQSWAASYTF.

The rearrangement joins TRBV7-3 to TRBJ2-1; TRBD2 matches at 9 bases. J gave up 5 bases and V 2 bases, and 4 bases lay outside the gene matches. The CDR3 covers 15 residues. Germline assignment: CDR1 SGHTA and CDR2 FQGTGA. Here the CDR3 DNA reads TGTGCCAGCAGCTTAGGGCTAGCGGGGAACAATGAGCAGTTCTTC. Its protein product is CASSLGLAGNNEQFF.